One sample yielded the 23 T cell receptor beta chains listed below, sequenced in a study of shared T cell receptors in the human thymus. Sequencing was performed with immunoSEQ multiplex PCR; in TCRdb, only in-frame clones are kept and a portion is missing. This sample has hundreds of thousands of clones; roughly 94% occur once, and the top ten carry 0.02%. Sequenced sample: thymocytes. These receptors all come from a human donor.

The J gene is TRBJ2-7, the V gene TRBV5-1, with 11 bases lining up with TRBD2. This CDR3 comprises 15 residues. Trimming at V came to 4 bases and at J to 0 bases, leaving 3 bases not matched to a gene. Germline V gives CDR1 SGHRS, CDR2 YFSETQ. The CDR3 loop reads CASSHTSGSSYEQYF. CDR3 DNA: TGCGCCAGCAGCCATACTAGCGGGAGCTCCTACGAGCAGTACTTC.

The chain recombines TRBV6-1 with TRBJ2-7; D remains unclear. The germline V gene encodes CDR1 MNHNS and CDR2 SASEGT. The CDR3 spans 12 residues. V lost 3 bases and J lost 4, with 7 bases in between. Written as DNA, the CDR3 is TGTGCCAGCAGTGAGATCCTATACGAGCAGTACTTC. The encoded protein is CASSEILYEQYF.

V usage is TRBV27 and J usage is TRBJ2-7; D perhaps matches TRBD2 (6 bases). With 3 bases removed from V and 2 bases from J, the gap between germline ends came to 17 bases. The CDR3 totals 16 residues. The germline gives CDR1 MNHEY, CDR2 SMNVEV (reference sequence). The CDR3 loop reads CASSFSGASDTYEQYF. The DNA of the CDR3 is TGTGCCAGCAGTTTTTCGGGAGCCTCGGATACCTACGAGCAGTACTTC.

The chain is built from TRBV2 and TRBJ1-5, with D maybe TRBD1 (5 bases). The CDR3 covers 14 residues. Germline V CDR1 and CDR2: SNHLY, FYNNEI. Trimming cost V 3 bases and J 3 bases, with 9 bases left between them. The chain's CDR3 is CASSETAPNQPQHF. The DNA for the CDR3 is TGTGCCAGCAGTGAGACAGCCCCCAATCAGCCCCAGCATTTT.

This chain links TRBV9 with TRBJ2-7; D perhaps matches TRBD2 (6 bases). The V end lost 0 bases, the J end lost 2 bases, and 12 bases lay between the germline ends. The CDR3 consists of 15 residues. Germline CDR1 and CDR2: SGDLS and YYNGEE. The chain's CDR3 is CASSVESGVPYEQYF. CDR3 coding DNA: TGTGCCAGCAGCGTAGAATCGGGGGTCCCCTACGAGCAGTACTTC.

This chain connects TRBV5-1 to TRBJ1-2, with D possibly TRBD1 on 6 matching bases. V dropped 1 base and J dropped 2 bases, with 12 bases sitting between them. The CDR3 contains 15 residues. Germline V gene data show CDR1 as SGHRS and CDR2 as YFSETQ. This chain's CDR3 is CASSLLAGANYGYTF. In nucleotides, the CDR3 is TGCGCCAGCAGCTTGTTAGCAGGGGCGAACTATGGCTACACCTTC. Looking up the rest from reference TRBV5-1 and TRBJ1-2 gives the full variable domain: KAGVTQTPRYLIKTRGQQVTLSCSPISGHRSVSWYQQTPGQGLQFLFEYFSETQRNKGNFPGRFSGRQFSNSRSEMNVSTLELGDSALYLCASSLLAGANYGYTFGSGTRLTVV.

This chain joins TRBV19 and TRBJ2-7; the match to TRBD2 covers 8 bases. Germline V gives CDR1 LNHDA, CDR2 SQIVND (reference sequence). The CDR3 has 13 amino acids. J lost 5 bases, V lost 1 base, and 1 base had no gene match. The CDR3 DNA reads TGTGCCAGTAGTATAGCGGGAGGGAACGAGCAGTACTTC. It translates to CASSIAGGNEQYF.

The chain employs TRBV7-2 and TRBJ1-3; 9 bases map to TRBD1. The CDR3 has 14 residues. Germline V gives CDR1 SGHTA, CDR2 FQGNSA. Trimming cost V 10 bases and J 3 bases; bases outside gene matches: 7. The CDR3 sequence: CAIDPDRGGNTIYF. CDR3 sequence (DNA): TGTGCCATTGATCCGGACAGGGGTGGAAACACCATATATTTT.

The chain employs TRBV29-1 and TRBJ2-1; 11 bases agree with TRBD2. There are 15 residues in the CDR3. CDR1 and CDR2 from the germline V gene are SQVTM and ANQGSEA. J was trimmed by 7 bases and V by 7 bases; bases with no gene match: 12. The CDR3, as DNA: TGCAGCGCTGACCGAACTAGCGGGAGAAGTAATGAGCAGTTCTTC. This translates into CSADRTSGRSNEQFF.

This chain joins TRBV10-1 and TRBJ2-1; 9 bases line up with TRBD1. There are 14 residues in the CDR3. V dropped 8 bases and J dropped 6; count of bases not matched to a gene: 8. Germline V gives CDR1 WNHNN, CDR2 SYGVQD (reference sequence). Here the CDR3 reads CASSPDRGGNEQFF. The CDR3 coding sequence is TGCGCCAGCTCCCCGGACAGGGGAGGCAATGAGCAGTTCTTC.

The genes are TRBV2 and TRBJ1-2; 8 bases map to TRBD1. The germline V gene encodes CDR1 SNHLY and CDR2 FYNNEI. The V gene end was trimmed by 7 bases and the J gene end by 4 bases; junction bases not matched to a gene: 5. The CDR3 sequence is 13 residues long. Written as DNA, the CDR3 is TGTGCCAGCACAGGGGGCCCTAGCTATGGCTACACCTTC. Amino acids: CASTGGPSYGYTF.

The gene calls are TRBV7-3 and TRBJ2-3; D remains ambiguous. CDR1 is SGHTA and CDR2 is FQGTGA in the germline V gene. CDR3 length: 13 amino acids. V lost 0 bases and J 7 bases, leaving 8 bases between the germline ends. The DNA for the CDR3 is TGTGCCAGCAGCTTAACGGGCCCTCATACGCAGTATTTT. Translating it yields CASSLTGPHTQYF.

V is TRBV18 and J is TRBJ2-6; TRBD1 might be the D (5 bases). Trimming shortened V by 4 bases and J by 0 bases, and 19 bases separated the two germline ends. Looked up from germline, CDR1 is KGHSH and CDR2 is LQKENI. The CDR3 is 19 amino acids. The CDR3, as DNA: TGTGCCAGCTCACTCAGAACGGACAAGGCTCCCTCTGGGGCCAACGTCCTGACTTTC. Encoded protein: CASSLRTDKAPSGANVLTF.

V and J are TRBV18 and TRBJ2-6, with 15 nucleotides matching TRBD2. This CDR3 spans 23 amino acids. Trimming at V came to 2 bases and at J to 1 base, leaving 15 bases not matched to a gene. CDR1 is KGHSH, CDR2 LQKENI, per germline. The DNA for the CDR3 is TGTGCCAGCTCACCAAACCAATCTAAGGGACTAGCGGGAGGTAGTTCTGGGGCCAACGTCCTGACTTTC. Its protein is CASSPNQSKGLAGGSSGANVLTF.

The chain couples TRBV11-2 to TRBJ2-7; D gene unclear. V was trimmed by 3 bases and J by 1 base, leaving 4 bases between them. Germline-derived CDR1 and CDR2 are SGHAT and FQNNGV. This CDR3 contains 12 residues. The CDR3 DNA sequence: TGTGCCAGCAGCTTTAAATCCTACGAGCAGTACTTC. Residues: CASSFKSYEQYF.

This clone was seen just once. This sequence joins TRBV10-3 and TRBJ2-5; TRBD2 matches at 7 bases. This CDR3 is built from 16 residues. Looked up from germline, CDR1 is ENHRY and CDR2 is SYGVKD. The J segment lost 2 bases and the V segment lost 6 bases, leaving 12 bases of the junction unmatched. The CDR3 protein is CAISLKRERGQETQYF. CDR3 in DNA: TGTGCCATCAGCCTTAAGCGGGAAAGGGGTCAAGAGACCCAGTACTTC.

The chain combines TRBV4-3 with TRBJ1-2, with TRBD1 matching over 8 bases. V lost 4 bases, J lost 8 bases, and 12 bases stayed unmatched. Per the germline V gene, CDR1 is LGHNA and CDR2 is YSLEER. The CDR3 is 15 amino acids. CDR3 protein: CASSRTVAGGEGYTF. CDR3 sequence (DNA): TGCGCCAGCAGCCGGACGGTTGCAGGGGGCGAGGGCTACACCTTC.

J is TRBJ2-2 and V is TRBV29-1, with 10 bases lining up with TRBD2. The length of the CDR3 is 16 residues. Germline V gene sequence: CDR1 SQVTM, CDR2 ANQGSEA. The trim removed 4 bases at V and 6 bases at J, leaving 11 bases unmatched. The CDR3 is CSVALAGDWGPGELFF. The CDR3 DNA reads TGCAGCGTTGCCCTAGCGGGAGATTGGGGTCCCGGGGAGCTGTTTTTT.

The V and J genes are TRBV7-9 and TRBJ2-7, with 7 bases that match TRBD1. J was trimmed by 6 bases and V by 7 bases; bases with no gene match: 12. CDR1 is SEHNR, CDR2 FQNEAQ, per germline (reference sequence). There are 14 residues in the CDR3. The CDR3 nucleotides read TGTGCCAGCACAACGGAGGACAGGTTCTCCGAGCAGTACTTC. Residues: CASTTEDRFSEQYF.

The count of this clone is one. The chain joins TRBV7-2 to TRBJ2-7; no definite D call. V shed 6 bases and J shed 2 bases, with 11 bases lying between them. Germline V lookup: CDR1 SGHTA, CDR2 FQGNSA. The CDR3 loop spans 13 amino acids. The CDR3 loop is CASRPGPPYEQYF. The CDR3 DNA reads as TGTGCCAGCAGACCCGGACCCCCCTACGAGCAGTACTTC.

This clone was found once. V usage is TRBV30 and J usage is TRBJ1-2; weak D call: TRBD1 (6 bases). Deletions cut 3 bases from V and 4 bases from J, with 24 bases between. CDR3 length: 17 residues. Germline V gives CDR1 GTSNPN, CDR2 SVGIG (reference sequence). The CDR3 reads CAWRLRDTGNRSYGYTF. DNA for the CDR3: TGTGCCTGGAGACTCCGGGACACGGGAAACCGTTCCTATGGCTACACCTTC. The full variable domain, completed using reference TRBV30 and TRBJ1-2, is SQTIHQWPATLVQPVGSPLSLECTVEGTSNPNLYWYRQAAGRGLQLLFYSVGIGQISSEVPQNLSASRPQDRQFILSSKKLLLSDSGFYLCAWRLRDTGNRSYGYTFGSGTRLTVV.

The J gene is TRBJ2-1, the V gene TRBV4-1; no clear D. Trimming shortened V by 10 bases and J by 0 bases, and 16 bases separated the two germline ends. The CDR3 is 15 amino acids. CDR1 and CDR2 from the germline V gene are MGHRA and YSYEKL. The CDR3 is CATQKGTSSYNEQFF. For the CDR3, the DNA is TGCGCCACACAGAAGGGAACAAGCTCCTACAATGAGCAGTTCTTC.

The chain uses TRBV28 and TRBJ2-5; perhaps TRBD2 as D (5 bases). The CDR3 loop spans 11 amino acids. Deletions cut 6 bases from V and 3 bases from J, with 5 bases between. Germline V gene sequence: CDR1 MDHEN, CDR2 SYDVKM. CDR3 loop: CASRGEETQYF. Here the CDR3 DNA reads TGTGCCAGCAGGGGAGAAGAGACCCAGTACTTC.